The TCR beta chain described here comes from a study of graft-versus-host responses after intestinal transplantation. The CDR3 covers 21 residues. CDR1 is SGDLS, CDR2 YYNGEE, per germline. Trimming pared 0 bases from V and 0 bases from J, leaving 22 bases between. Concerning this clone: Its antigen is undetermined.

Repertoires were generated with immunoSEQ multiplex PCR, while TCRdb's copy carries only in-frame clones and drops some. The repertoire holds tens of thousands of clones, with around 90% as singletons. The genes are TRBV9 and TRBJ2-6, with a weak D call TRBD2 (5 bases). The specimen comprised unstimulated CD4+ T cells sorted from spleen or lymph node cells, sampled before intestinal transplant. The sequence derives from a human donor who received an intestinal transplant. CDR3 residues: CASSVDWLPRRALSGANVLTF. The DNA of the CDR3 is TGTGCCAGCAGCGTAGATTGGCTCCCCCGGCGGGCCCTCTCTGGGGCCAACGTCCTGACTTTC.